This T cell receptor beta chain was retrieved from a study of cytomegalovirus exposure and HLA in healthy donors. Study conclusions and caveats: About 87% or about 30% of the time was how often most TCR beta V segments were productive, according to an earlier analysis. Reports showed the classifier diagnosing cytomegalovirus status with high specificity and sensitivity. Common viral pathogens (according to a later analysis) appeared linked to several of the most significant clusters.

The PCR made use of 60 Vbeta and 13 Jbeta primers. TCRdb keeps only in-frame clones here, not all; method: immunoSEQ multiplex PCR. The sample consists of 200,000 to 250,000 clones, 75% to 80% of them appearing once. CDR3 length equals 14 residues. CDR1 and CDR2 from the germline V gene are MNHEY and SMNVEV (reference sequence). V dropped 6 bases and J dropped 4 bases, with 16 bases sitting between them. As to this clone: No antigen is known for it.

Source material: PBMCs. The chain links TRBV27 to TRBJ2-7; perhaps TRBD2 as D (5 bases). This clonotype was sampled from a young man in good health and CMV-seronegative. CDR3 loop: CASSHNGVRYEQYF. The CDR3, as DNA: TGTGCCAGCAGCCACAACGGGGTAAGGTACGAGCAGTACTTC.